Each of the 10 T cell receptor beta chains below was sequenced from the same sample in a study of Graves' ophthalmopathy and Graves' hyperthyroidism. Researchers took RNA transcripts and amplified TCR beta CDR3 regions from them. An opening RT-PCR round employed HTBI primers and preceded a second-round multiplex PCR. TCRdb re-called the multiplex PCR reads through MiXCR, storing one row per CDR3 protein. The top ten clones hold roughly 3% of a sample with 400,000 to 450,000 distinct CDR3 sequences, more than 20% of them seen once. Sequenced sample: peripheral blood. These receptors were collected from a woman aged 18 to 35 with stable Graves' hyperthyroidism.

At least ten counts were recorded for this clonotype. Since a much larger clone is just one base distant, this may be a read error. This chain uses TRBV6-5 with TRBJ1-3; the D is unclear. The length of the CDR3 is 14 residues. The V gene lost 2 bases and the J gene lost 0 bases, with 5 bases spanning the gap. Germline CDR1 is MNHEY and CDR2 is SVGAGI. CDR3 in amino acids: CASSYRDSGNTIYF. The CDR3, as DNA: TGTGCCAGCAGTTACAGGGACTCTGGAAACACCATATATTTT.

This clonotype has a count of ten or more. The chain uses TRBV15 and TRBJ2-7, with unresolved D. Germline-derived CDR1 and CDR2 are LNHNV and YYDKDF (reference sequence). The CDR3 length is 14 residues. V lost 0 bases and J 0 bases, leaving 6 bases between the germline ends. This chain's CDR3 is CATSRDPNSYEQYF. The DNA of the CDR3 is TGTGCCACCAGCAGAGATCCTAACTCCTACGAGCAGTACTTC.

The chain joins TRBV20-1 to TRBJ2-7, with D possibly being TRBD2 (6 bases). CDR1 DFQATT and CDR2 SNEGSKA come from the germline V gene (reference sequence). Trimming stripped 0 bases from V and 2 bases from J, with 14 bases between. The CDR3 totals 15 residues. For the CDR3, the DNA is TGCAGTGCTAGAGATAGTCGGGGGTCCGCCTACGAGCAGTACTTC. Protein: CSARDSRGSAYEQYF.

The sample holds many counts of this clonotype. The chain has TRBV11-3 and TRBJ2-7; 11 bases fit TRBD2. Germline CDR1 SGHNT, CDR2 YENEEA. Trimming at V came to 3 bases and at J to 0 bases, leaving 4 bases not matched to a gene. The CDR3 loop spans 16 amino acids. Here the CDR3 reads CASSFSSGGLSYEQYF. In DNA, the CDR3 is TGTGCCAGCAGCTTCTCTAGCGGGGGGCTCTCCTACGAGCAGTACTTC.

V usage is TRBV19 and J usage is TRBJ2-3; D is perhaps TRBD2 (5 bases). The CDR3 covers 15 residues. V gave up 4 bases and J gave up 1 base, with 12 bases separating them. CDR1 and CDR2 from the germline V gene are LNHDA and SQIVND (reference sequence). The CDR3 DNA reads TGTGCCAGTAGTAACCCGGGAATCCGCACAGATACGCAGTATTTT. Protein sequence: CASSNPGIRTDTQYF.

This clonotype was counted many times. This chain links TRBV11-2 with TRBJ2-2; 8 nucleotides line up with TRBD2. The V gene end was trimmed by 0 bases and the J gene end by 4 bases; junction bases not matched to a gene: 13. Germline V lookup: CDR1 SGHAT, CDR2 FQNNGV. The CDR3 has 19 amino acids. This CDR3 is CASSLDPKRSGSSTGELFF. The CDR3 DNA is TGTGCCAGCAGCTTAGATCCCAAAAGGAGCGGGAGTAGCACCGGGGAGCTGTTTTTT.

This clonotype has ten or more counts. The chain uses TRBV28 and TRBJ2-5, with TRBD1 matching 8 bases. Germline CDR1 and CDR2: MDHEN and SYDVKM. This CDR3 spans 15 amino acids. V shed 5 bases, J shed 4 bases, and the junction held 9 bases outside the gene matches. CDR3: CASSKMQGAIETQYF. The CDR3 DNA reads TGTGCCAGCAGTAAAATGCAGGGGGCTATAGAGACCCAGTACTTC.

As for this clonotype: A much larger clone is a single base away; this may be a read error. The chain joins TRBV4-1 to TRBJ2-7; D call uncertain. Germline loops: CDR1 MGHRA, CDR2 YSYEKL. This CDR3 comprises 15 residues. V dropped 8 bases and J dropped 6 bases, with 23 bases sitting between them. The CDR3 nucleotides read TGCGCCAGCCGCCGCGCCGGGCGCCTCTGGGGCGAGCAGTACTTC. Translation gives CASRRAGRLWGEQYF.

This clonotype was observed many times. This chain joins TRBV20-1 and TRBJ2-7; D gene ambiguous. The length of the CDR3 is 12 residues. The germline V gene encodes CDR1 DFQATT and CDR2 SNEGSKA (reference sequence). Trimming stripped 4 bases from V and 6 bases from J, with 13 bases between. The CDR3 protein is CSATESAAEQYF. CDR3 coding DNA: TGCAGTGCTACCGAATCGGCCGCCGAGCAGTACTTC.

Ten or more counts support this clonotype. The rearrangement links TRBV7-8 to TRBJ2-7, with 7 positions matching TRBD1. Germline V gives CDR1 SGHVS, CDR2 FQNEAQ. V shed 5 bases and J 0 bases; nucleotides not matched to a gene: 7. There are 15 residues in the CDR3. As DNA, the CDR3 is TGTGCCAGCAGCCCCCGACAGGGACCCTCCTACGAGCAGTACTTC. Translation: CASSPRQGPSYEQYF.